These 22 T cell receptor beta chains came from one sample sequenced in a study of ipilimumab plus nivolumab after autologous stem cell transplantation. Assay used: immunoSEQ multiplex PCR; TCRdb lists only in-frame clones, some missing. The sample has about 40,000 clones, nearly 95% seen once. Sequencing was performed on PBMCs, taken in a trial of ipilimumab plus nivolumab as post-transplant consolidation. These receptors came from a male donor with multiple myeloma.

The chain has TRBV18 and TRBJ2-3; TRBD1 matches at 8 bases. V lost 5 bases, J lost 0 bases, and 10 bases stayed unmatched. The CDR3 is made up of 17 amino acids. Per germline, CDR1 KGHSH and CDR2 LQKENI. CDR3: CASSWGKTGASTDTQYF. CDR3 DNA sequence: TGTGCCAGCTCATGGGGAAAGACAGGGGCAAGCACAGATACGCAGTATTTT.

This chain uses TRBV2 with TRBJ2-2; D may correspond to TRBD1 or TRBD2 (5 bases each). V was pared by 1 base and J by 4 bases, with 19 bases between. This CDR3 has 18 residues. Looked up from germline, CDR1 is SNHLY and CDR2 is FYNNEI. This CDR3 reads CASSEGGPGYFSTGELFF. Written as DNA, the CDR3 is TGTGCCAGCAGTGAAGGGGGACCCGGGTATTTTAGCACCGGGGAGCTGTTTTTT.

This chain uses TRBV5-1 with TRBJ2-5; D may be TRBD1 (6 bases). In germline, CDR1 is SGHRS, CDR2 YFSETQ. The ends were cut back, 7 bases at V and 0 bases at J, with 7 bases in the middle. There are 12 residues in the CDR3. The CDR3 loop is CASWDNQETQYF. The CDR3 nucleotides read TGCGCCAGCTGGGACAACCAAGAGACCCAGTACTTC. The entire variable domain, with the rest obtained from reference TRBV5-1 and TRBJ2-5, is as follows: KAGVTQTPRYLIKTRGQQVTLSCSPISGHRSVSWYQQTPGQGLQFLFEYFSETQRNKGNFPGRFSGRQFSNSRSEMNVSTLELGDSALYLCASWDNQETQYFGPGTRLLVL.

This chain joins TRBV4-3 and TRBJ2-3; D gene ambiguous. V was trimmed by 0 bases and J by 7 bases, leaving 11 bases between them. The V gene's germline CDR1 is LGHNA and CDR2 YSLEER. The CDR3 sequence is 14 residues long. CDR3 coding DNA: TGCGCCAGCAGCCAAGAGCGGCTCTCCTATACGCAGTATTTT. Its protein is CASSQERLSYTQYF.

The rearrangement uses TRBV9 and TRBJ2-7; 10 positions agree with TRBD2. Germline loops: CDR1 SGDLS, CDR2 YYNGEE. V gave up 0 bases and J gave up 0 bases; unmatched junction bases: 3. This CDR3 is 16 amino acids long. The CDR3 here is CASSVAPSGGSYEQYF. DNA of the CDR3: TGTGCCAGCAGCGTAGCGCCTAGCGGGGGCTCCTACGAGCAGTACTTC.

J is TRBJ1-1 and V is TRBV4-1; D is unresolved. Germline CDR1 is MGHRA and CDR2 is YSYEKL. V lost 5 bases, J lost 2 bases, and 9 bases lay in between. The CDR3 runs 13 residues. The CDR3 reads CASSDPANTEAFF. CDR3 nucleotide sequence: TGCGCCAGCAGCGACCCAGCTAACACTGAAGCTTTCTTT.

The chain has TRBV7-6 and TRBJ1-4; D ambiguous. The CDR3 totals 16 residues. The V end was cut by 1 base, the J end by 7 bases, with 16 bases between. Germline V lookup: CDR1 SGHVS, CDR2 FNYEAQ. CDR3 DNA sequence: TGTGCCAGCAGCTTAGATCAGACTCTTACGGGTGAAAAACTGTTTTTT. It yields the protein CASSLDQTLTGEKLFF.

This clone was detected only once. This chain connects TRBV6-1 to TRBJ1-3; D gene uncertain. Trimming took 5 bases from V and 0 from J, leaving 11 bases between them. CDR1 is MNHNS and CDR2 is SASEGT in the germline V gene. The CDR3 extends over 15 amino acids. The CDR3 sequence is CASSPREFSGNTIYF. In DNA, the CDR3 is TGTGCCAGCAGTCCCCGGGAGTTCTCTGGAAACACCATATATTTT.

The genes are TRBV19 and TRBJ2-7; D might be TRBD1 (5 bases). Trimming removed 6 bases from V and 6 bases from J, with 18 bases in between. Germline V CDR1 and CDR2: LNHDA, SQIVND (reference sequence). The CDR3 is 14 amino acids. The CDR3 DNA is TGTGCCAGTAGCCAAAGGCACAGGCTGGGCGAGCAGTACTTC. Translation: CASSQRHRLGEQYF.

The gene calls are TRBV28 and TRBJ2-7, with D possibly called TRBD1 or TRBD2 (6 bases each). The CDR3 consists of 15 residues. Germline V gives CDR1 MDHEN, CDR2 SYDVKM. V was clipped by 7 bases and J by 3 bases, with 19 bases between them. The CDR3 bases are TGTGCCAGCACCGTTAGGGGGGACATACTCTACGAGCAGTACTTC. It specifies CASTVRGDILYEQYF.

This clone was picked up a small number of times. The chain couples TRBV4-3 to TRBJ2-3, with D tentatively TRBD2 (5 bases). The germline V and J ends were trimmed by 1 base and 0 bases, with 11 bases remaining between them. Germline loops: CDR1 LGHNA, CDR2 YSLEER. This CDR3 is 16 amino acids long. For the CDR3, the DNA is TGCGCCAGCAGCCAAGGGTTAGGCGGGAGCACAGATACGCAGTATTTT. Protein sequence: CASSQGLGGSTDTQYF.

CDR3 sequence reads: CASSLRGVGGYTF. The CDR3 DNA follows: TGTGCCAGCAGTTTACGGGGAGTGGGCGGCTACACCTTC. The J gene is TRBJ1-2, the V gene TRBV28, with D unresolved. CDR1 and CDR2 (germline): MDHEN, SYDVKM. The CDR3 sequence is 13 residues long. The V end was cut by 2 bases, the J end by 8 bases, with 12 bases between.

The CDR3 sequence: CASSPRRDEQYF. The CDR3 nucleotides are TGTGCCAGCAGTCCCAGGAGGGACGAGCAGTACTTC. V usage is TRBV27 and J usage is TRBJ2-7, with a possible D match to TRBD2 (6 bases). The V end lost 5 bases, the J end lost 5 bases, and 10 bases lay between the germline ends. CDR3 length: 12 residues. Germline V lookup: CDR1 MNHEY, CDR2 SMNVEV (reference sequence).

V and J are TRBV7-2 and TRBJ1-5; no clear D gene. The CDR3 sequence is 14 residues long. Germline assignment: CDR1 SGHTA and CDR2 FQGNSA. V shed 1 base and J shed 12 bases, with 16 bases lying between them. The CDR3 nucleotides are TGTGCCAGCAGCTTAGTCTCCATAACTCCGGACCAGCATTTT. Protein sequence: CASSLVSITPDQHF. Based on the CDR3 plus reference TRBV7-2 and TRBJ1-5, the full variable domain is GAGVSQSPSNKVTEKGKDVELRCDPISGHTALYWYRQSLGQGLEFLIYFQGNSAPDKSGLPSDRFSAERTGGSVSTLTIQRTQQEDSAVYLCASSLVSITPDQHFGDGTRLSIL.

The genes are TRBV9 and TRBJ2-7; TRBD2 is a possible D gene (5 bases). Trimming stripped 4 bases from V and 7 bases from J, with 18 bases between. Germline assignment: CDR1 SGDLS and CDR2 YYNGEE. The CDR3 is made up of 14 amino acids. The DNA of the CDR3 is TGTGCCAGCAGCTCTCACAGCGGTTCGGGTGAGCAGTACTTC. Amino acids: CASSSHSGSGEQYF. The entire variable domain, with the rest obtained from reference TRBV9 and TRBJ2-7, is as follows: DSGVTQTPKHLITATGQRVTLRCSPRSGDLSVYWYQQSLDQGLQFLIQYYNGEERAKGNILERFSAQQFPDLHSELNLSSLELGDSALYFCASSSHSGSGEQYFGPGTRLTVT.

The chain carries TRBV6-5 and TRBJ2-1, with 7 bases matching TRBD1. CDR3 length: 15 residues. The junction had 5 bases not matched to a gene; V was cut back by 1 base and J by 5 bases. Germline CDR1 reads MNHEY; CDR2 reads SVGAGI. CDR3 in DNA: TGTGCCAGCAGTTACTGGAGGACAGGAGACAATGAGCAGTTCTTC. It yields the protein CASSYWRTGDNEQFF.

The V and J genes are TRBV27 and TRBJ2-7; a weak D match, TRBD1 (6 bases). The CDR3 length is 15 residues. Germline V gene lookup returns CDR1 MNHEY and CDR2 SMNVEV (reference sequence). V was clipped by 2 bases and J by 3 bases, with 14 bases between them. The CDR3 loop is CASSLVAGAYYEQYF. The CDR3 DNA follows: TGTGCCAGCAGTTTAGTAGCAGGGGCCTACTACGAGCAGTACTTC.

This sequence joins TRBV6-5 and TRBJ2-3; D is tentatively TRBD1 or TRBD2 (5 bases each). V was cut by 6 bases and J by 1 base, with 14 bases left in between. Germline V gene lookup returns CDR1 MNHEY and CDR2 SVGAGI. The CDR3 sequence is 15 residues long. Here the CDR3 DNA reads TGTGCCAGCAGCCTAATGGGGGTTGGCACAGATACGCAGTATTTT. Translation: CASSLMGVGTDTQYF.

CDR3 nucleotides: TGCGCCAGCAGCCAAGATGGGACAGGGAGAGAACAGCAGTACTTC. Protein sequence: CASSQDGTGREQQYF. The chain is built from TRBV4-1 and TRBJ2-7; 9 nucleotides align to TRBD1. J lost 8 bases, V lost 0 bases, and 8 bases had no gene match. The CDR3 sequence is 15 residues long. Germline CDR1 is MGHRA and CDR2 is YSYEKL.

For the CDR3, the DNA is TGTGCCAGCAGTTTATCGCTGGCTAGCGGATACAATGAGCAGTTCTTC. It yields the protein CASSLSLASGYNEQFF. The chain couples TRBV28 to TRBJ2-1; 7 bases match TRBD2. The CDR3 is made up of 16 amino acids. V was pared by 1 base and J by 4 bases, with 7 bases of the junction left unmatched. From germline, CDR1 is MDHEN and CDR2 SYDVKM.

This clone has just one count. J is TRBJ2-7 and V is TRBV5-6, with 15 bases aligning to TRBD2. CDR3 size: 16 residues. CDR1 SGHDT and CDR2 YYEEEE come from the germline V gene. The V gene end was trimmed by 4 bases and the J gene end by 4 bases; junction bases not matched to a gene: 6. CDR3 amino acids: CASSRGLAGGGYEQYF. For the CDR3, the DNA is TGTGCCAGCAGCAGGGGACTAGCGGGAGGTGGGTACGAGCAGTACTTC.

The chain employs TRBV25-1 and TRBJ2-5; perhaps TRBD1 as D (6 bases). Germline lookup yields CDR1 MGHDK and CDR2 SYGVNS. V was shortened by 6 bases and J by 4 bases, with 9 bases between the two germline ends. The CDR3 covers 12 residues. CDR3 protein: CASSSRGETQYF. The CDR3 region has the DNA TGTGCCAGCAGCTCCAGGGGAGAGACCCAGTACTTC.